The clone carrying this T cell receptor (beta chain) was seen only once. V lost 4 bases, J lost 7 bases, and 7 bases lay in between. This CDR3 region has 11 residues. Germline CDR1 and CDR2: MNHEY and SVGAGI. Some clones are missing from TCRdb's copy, which holds only in-frame ones; the method was immunoSEQ multiplex PCR. The sample consists of around 120,000 clones, over 75% of them appearing once. This specimen belongs to a study of control samples from healthy donors and cancer patients. The sequenced material came from blood. The chain is built from TRBV6-5 and TRBJ1-2, with TRBD1 as a possible D gene (5 bases). The TCR sequence derives from a man aged 55-75 years in good health. The CDR3 DNA follows: TGTGCCAGCAGTTCGAGGGGTGGCTACACCTTC. It yields the protein CASSSRGGYTF.